The rows below give T cell receptor beta chains drawn from one sample of a study of T-cell reconstitution after alpha-beta-depleted transplantation in children. In TCRdb, the PCR reads were re-called with MiXCR into one record per CDR3 protein. In the table there are around 200,000 distinct CDR3 sequences, roughly a tenth of which are singletons. The sequences come from PBMCs from the stem cell graft donor, collected from the stem cell graft. These receptors originate from a human donor who donated a stem cell graft to a child with acute lymphoblastic leukemia. CDR3s include the opening cysteine and the closing phenylalanine or tryptophan. A D gene is named only where the DNA matches it firmly. Clone size is stated in some rows and not others, as once, few, many or a class when expanded.

clone size: many
CDR3 length: 14
D gene: TRBD1
J gene: TRBJ1-1
V gene: TRBV14
CDR3 protein: CASSPTGTGAAAFF
CDR3 DNA: TGTGCCAGCAGCCCGACCGGGACAGGGGCGGCAGCTTTCTTT

clone size: .
CDR3 length: 13
D gene: .
J gene: TRBJ1-5
V gene: TRBV4-2
CDR3 protein: CASKGLDNQPQHF
CDR3 DNA: TGTGCCAGCAAGGGTTTGGACAATCAGCCCCAGCATTTT

clone size: many
CDR3 length: 12
D gene: .
J gene: TRBJ1-2
V gene: TRBV6-5
CDR3 protein: CASSTGQYGYTF
CDR3 DNA: TGTGCCAGCAGTACAGGACAGTATGGCTACACCTTC

clone size: few
CDR3 length: 17
D gene: .
J gene: TRBJ2-3
V gene: TRBV3-1
CDR3 protein: CASSQEEAAKYTDTQYF
CDR3 DNA: TGTGCCAGCAGCCAAGAGGAAGCGGCCAAATACACAGATACGCAGTATTTT

clone size: many
CDR3 length: 15
D gene: .
J gene: TRBJ1-1
V gene: TRBV18
CDR3 protein: CASSPRGGANTEAFF
CDR3 DNA: TGTGCCAGCTCACCACGTGGGGGGGCGAACACTGAAGCTTTCTTT

clone size: few
CDR3 length: 15
D gene: TRBD1
J gene: TRBJ1-1
V gene: TRBV6-1
CDR3 protein: CASSPVGAGGTEAFF
CDR3 DNA: TGTGCCAGCAGTCCCGTGGGTGCAGGGGGGACTGAAGCTTTCTTT

clone size: .
CDR3 length: 14
D gene: .
J gene: TRBJ2-7
V gene: TRBV4-1
CDR3 protein: CASSQGRSSYEQYF
CDR3 DNA: TGCGCCAGCAGCCAAGGAAGGAGCTCCTACGAGCAGTACTTC

clone size: many
CDR3 length: 18
D gene: TRBD1
J gene: TRBJ1-5
V gene: TRBV4-2
CDR3 protein: CASSQDRQGLYSNQPQHF
CDR3 DNA: TGTGCCAGCAGCCAAGACCGACAGGGACTGTATAGCAATCAGCCCCAGCATTTT

clone size: few
CDR3 length: 14
D gene: .
J gene: TRBJ2-7
V gene: TRBV5-4
CDR3 protein: CASRTPGHNYEQYF
CDR3 DNA: TGTGCCAGCAGAACCCCGGGACACAACTACGAGCAGTACTTC

clone size: many
CDR3 length: 15
D gene: .
J gene: TRBJ1-1
V gene: TRBV12-3/TRBV12-4
CDR3 protein: CASSSGRGLNTEAFF
CDR3 DNA: TGTGCCAGCAGTTCTGGCAGGGGCCTGAACACTGAAGCTTTCTTT

clone size: many
CDR3 length: 14
D gene: .
J gene: TRBJ2-1
V gene: TRBV20-1
CDR3 protein: CSAKGRDSHNEQFF
CDR3 DNA: TGCAGTGCAAAGGGAAGGGACTCGCACAATGAGCAGTTCTTC

clone size: .
CDR3 length: 10
D gene: .
J gene: TRBJ1-1
V gene: TRBV12-3/TRBV12-4
CDR3 protein: CATMRTLAFF
CDR3 DNA: TGTGCCACCATGCGGACTTTGGCTTTCTTT

clone size: many
CDR3 length: 14
D gene: .
J gene: TRBJ2-2
V gene: TRBV5-1
CDR3 protein: CASSLEPSTGELFF
CDR3 DNA: TGCGCCAGCAGCTTGGAACCCAGCACCGGGGAGCTGTTTTTT

clone size: many
CDR3 length: 12
D gene: .
J gene: TRBJ2-5
V gene: TRBV29-1
CDR3 protein: CSVLGTQETQYF
CDR3 DNA: TGCAGCGTCCTGGGGACACAAGAGACCCAGTACTTC

clone size: many
CDR3 length: 13
D gene: .
J gene: TRBJ1-1
V gene: TRBV20-1
CDR3 protein: CSVRRGRDTEAFF
CDR3 DNA: TGCAGTGTTAGGCGTGGTCGGGACACTGAAGCTTTCTTT

clone size: .
CDR3 length: 14
D gene: .
J gene: TRBJ1-5
V gene: TRBV20-1
CDR3 protein: CSARGEAGGQPQHF
CDR3 DNA: TGCAGTGCTAGAGGAGAAGCTGGGGGTCAGCCCCAGCATTTT

clone size: many
CDR3 length: 16
D gene: TRBD2
J gene: TRBJ2-7
V gene: TRBV27
CDR3 protein: CASSLRPGGGSYEQYF
CDR3 DNA: TGTGCCAGCAGCCTTAGGCCGGGAGGGGGATCCTACGAGCAGTACTTC

clone size: many
CDR3 length: 14
D gene: .
J gene: TRBJ1-1
V gene: TRBV30
CDR3 protein: CAWSFGRPNTEAFF
CDR3 DNA: TGTGCCTGGAGTTTCGGACGGCCGAACACTGAAGCTTTCTTT

clone size: many
CDR3 length: 14
D gene: TRBD1
J gene: TRBJ1-1
V gene: TRBV6-5
CDR3 protein: CASSSLRQGKEAFF
CDR3 DNA: TGTGCCAGCAGTTCGCTTAGACAGGGGAAAGAAGCTTTCTTT

clone size: few
CDR3 length: 14
D gene: TRBD1
J gene: TRBJ2-7
V gene: TRBV12-3/TRBV12-4
CDR3 protein: CASTRTGGVYEQYF
CDR3 DNA: TGTGCCAGCACTCGGACAGGGGGCGTCTACGAGCAGTACTTC

clone size: .
CDR3 length: 16
D gene: TRBD1
J gene: TRBJ1-2
V gene: TRBV6-1
CDR3 protein: CASSERTGQGNYGYTF
CDR3 DNA: TGTGCCAGCAGTGAACGGACGGGACAGGGAAACTATGGCTACACCTTC

clone size: many
CDR3 length: 14
D gene: .
J gene: TRBJ2-5
V gene: TRBV5-1
CDR3 protein: CASSLETGRETQYF
CDR3 DNA: TGCGCCAGCAGCTTGGAGACAGGGAGGGAGACCCAGTACTTC

clone size: few
CDR3 length: 16
D gene: TRBD2
J gene: TRBJ2-5
V gene: TRBV27
CDR3 protein: CASSLLPGTIKETQYF
CDR3 DNA: TGTGCCAGCAGTTTACTCCCAGGGACTATTAAAGAGACCCAGTACTTC

clone size: .
CDR3 length: 15
D gene: TRBD1
J gene: TRBJ1-2
V gene: TRBV6-1
CDR3 protein: CASSEVGQFHYGYTF
CDR3 DNA: TGTGCCAGCAGTGAAGTGGGACAGTTTCACTATGGCTACACCTTC

clone size: .
CDR3 length: 17
D gene: .
J gene: TRBJ1-5
V gene: TRBV2
CDR3 protein: CASSAKTRTDSNQPQHF
CDR3 DNA: TGTGCCAGCAGTGCAAAAACCCGGACGGATAGCAATCAGCCCCAGCATTTT

clone size: many
CDR3 length: 17
D gene: TRBD1
J gene: TRBJ2-6
V gene: TRBV24-1
CDR3 protein: CATSDRDRGSGANVLTF
CDR3 DNA: TGTGCCACCAGTGACCGGGACAGGGGTTCCGGGGCCAACGTCCTGACTTTC

clone size: few
CDR3 length: 13
D gene: TRBD2
J gene: TRBJ2-5
V gene: TRBV7-8
CDR3 protein: CASSFGLGETQYF
CDR3 DNA: TGTGCCAGCAGCTTTGGACTAGGGGAGACCCAGTACTTC

clone size: .
CDR3 length: 13
D gene: .
J gene: TRBJ2-7
V gene: TRBV6-6
CDR3 protein: CASRPESVFEQYF
CDR3 DNA: TGTGCCAGCAGACCCGAGTCAGTTTTTGAGCAGTACTTC

clone size: .
CDR3 length: 15
D gene: .
J gene: TRBJ1-5
V gene: TRBV6-5
CDR3 protein: CASSYGPTGGQPQHF
CDR3 DNA: TGTGCCAGCAGTTATGGTCCGACGGGGGGTCAGCCCCAGCATTTT

clone size: many
CDR3 length: 15
D gene: .
J gene: TRBJ2-6
V gene: TRBV7-2
CDR3 protein: CASSAQASRANVLTF
CDR3 DNA: TGTGCCAGCAGCGCTCAGGCCTCCAGGGCCAACGTCCTGACTTTC

clone size: many
CDR3 length: 16
D gene: TRBD1
J gene: TRBJ2-2
V gene: TRBV5-1
CDR3 protein: CASSSAVQGQAGELFF
CDR3 DNA: TGCGCCAGCAGCTCCGCAGTACAGGGGCAGGCCGGGGAGCTGTTTTTT

clone size: few
CDR3 length: 14
D gene: .
J gene: TRBJ2-4
V gene: TRBV27
CDR3 protein: CASSFAGPKNIQYF
CDR3 DNA: TGTGCCAGCAGTTTTGCCGGGCCCAAAAACATTCAGTACTTC

clone size: .
CDR3 length: 13
D gene: TRBD1
J gene: TRBJ1-1
V gene: TRBV7-8
CDR3 protein: CASSRDSDTEAFF
CDR3 DNA: TGTGCCAGCAGCCGGGACAGCGACACTGAAGCTTTCTTT

clone size: few
CDR3 length: 17
D gene: TRBD2
J gene: TRBJ2-7
V gene: TRBV5-1
CDR3 protein: CASSLTHTAGIPYEQYF
CDR3 DNA: TGCGCCAGCAGCCTAACGCATACAGCGGGGATTCCCTACGAGCAGTACTTC

clone size: many
CDR3 length: 11
D gene: .
J gene: TRBJ2-5
V gene: TRBV5-1
CDR3 protein: CASSWSETQYF
CDR3 DNA: TGCGCCAGCAGCTGGTCGGAGACCCAGTACTTC

clone size: .
CDR3 length: 15
D gene: .
J gene: TRBJ2-5
V gene: TRBV7-9
CDR3 protein: CASSLWSSLQETQYF
CDR3 DNA: TGTGCCAGCAGCTTATGGTCCAGTTTACAAGAGACCCAGTACTTC

clone size: .
CDR3 length: 13
D gene: TRBD1
J gene: TRBJ1-1
V gene: TRBV27
CDR3 protein: CASTDRQYTEAFF
CDR3 DNA: TGTGCCAGCACGGACAGGCAATACACTGAAGCTTTCTTT

clone size: .
CDR3 length: 15
D gene: .
J gene: TRBJ2-4
V gene: TRBV7-2
CDR3 protein: CASSSPAKAKNIQYF
CDR3 DNA: TGTGCCAGCAGCTCACCGGCTAAAGCCAAAAACATTCAGTACTTC

clone size: few
CDR3 length: 16
D gene: TRBD2
J gene: TRBJ2-3
V gene: TRBV7-6
CDR3 protein: CASSPFTSGGADTQYF
CDR3 DNA: TGTGCCAGCAGCCCCTTTACTAGCGGGGGGGCAGATACGCAGTATTTT

clone size: few
CDR3 length: 14
D gene: .
J gene: TRBJ2-3
V gene: TRBV5-1
CDR3 protein: CASWRGGSTDTQYF
CDR3 DNA: TGCGCCAGCTGGAGAGGGGGGAGCACAGATACGCAGTATTTT

clone size: .
CDR3 length: 14
D gene: .
J gene: TRBJ1-4
V gene: TRBV6-2/TRBV6-3
CDR3 protein: CASNHRRGNKKLFF
CDR3 DNA: TGTGCCAGCAACCACCGACGGGGTAATAAAAAACTGTTTTTT

clone size: few
CDR3 length: 13
D gene: .
J gene: TRBJ1-1
V gene: TRBV5-1
CDR3 protein: CASSSTANTEAFF
CDR3 DNA: TGCGCCAGCAGCTCGACAGCAAACACTGAAGCTTTCTTT

clone size: .
CDR3 length: 15
D gene: .
J gene: TRBJ2-3
V gene: TRBV11-2
CDR3 protein: CASSLDSTLWDTQYF
CDR3 DNA: TGTGCCAGCAGCTTAGATTCGACCCTGTGGGATACGCAGTATTTT

clone size: few
CDR3 length: 16
D gene: .
J gene: TRBJ1-5
V gene: TRBV3-1
CDR3 protein: CASSQDLGPANQPQHF
CDR3 DNA: TGTGCCAGCAGCCAAGATCTTGGGCCAGCCAATCAGCCCCAGCATTTT

clone size: .
CDR3 length: 12
D gene: .
J gene: TRBJ1-2
V gene: TRBV7-2
CDR3 protein: CASSLDVPDYTF
CDR3 DNA: TGTGCCAGCAGCTTAGATGTTCCTGACTACACCTTC

clone size: .
CDR3 length: 16
D gene: .
J gene: TRBJ2-7
V gene: TRBV5-1
CDR3 protein: CASRQPGTDASYEQYF
CDR3 DNA: TGCGCCAGCAGGCAGCCCGGGACTGATGCCTCGTACGAGCAGTACTTC

clone size: few
CDR3 length: 17
D gene: .
J gene: TRBJ2-1
V gene: TRBV7-8
CDR3 protein: CASSLVGAPKTYNEQFF
CDR3 DNA: TGTGCCAGCAGCTTAGTAGGAGCACCCAAAACTTACAATGAGCAGTTCTTC

clone size: few
CDR3 length: 11
D gene: .
J gene: TRBJ2-5
V gene: TRBV29-1
CDR3 protein: CSVESRETQYF
CDR3 DNA: TGCAGCGTTGAGTCACGGGAGACCCAGTACTTC

clone size: few
CDR3 length: 15
D gene: .
J gene: TRBJ1-1
V gene: TRBV20-1
CDR3 protein: CSARDSLYRHNRAFF
CDR3 DNA: TGCAGTGCTAGAGATTCACTGTACCGGCATAATAGGGCTTTCTTT

clone size: many
CDR3 length: 14
D gene: .
J gene: TRBJ1-2
V gene: TRBV27
CDR3 protein: CASSLSTGIYGYTF
CDR3 DNA: TGTGCCAGCAGTTTATCCACAGGGATTTATGGCTACACCTTC

clone size: few
CDR3 length: 11
D gene: .
J gene: TRBJ2-5
V gene: TRBV29-1
CDR3 protein: CSGLWGETQYF
CDR3 DNA: TGCAGCGGCCTATGGGGGGAGACCCAGTACTTC

clone size: .
CDR3 length: 16
D gene: TRBD2
J gene: TRBJ2-4
V gene: TRBV7-2
CDR3 protein: CASSYVAGAWENIQYF
CDR3 DNA: TGTGCCAGCAGCTACGTAGCGGGGGCGTGGGAAAACATTCAGTACTTC

clone size: .
CDR3 length: 14
D gene: TRBD1
J gene: TRBJ1-1
V gene: TRBV5-1
CDR3 protein: CASSTMTGRTEAFF
CDR3 DNA: TGCGCCAGCAGCACCATGACAGGGAGGACTGAAGCTTTCTTT